The T cell receptor (beta chain) described here comes from a study of blood T cell repertoires in COVID-19. Study-wide background: In each case, the material was cDNA or gDNA derived from T cells, B-cell-depleted T cells, or PBMCs.

Produced via immunoSEQ multiplex PCR; TCRdb's table is partial and in-frame only. The sample carries about 300,000 clones, roughly 86% recorded once. This sequence originates from a woman aged 45-59 years with acute or convalescent COVID-19. Sequenced sample: peripheral blood.

The CDR3, as DNA: TGCAGCGTTACCGACAGGGAGGGCAATCAGCCCCAGCATTTT. It yields the protein CSVTDREGNQPQHF. The rearrangement uses TRBV29-1 and TRBJ1-5, with TRBD1 identical over 7 bases. The CDR3 runs 14 residues. The germline V gene encodes CDR1 SQVTM and CDR2 ANQGSEA. V shed 5 bases, J shed 2 bases, and the junction held 6 bases outside the gene matches.